This record looks at one TCR beta chain sequence and its context. The time point is: late sampling 161 to 241 days after vaccination in three convalescent patients. These data are taken from a study of vaccination and CD4 T cells after COVID-19. TCRdb fed the PCR reads into MiXCR, producing one record per CDR3 protein. The sample consists of approximately 40,000 distinct CDR3 sequences, about 35% of them appearing once. V was clipped by 2 bases and J by 2 bases, with 10 bases between them. The germline CDR1 and CDR2 sequences are MNHEY and SVGEGT. The CDR3 runs to 15 residues. The clonotype comes from a human donor who had recovered from COVID-19. V is TRBV6-2 or TRBV6-3 and J is TRBJ1-5; possibly TRBD1 for D (5 bases). The sequencing used CD4+ T cells from blood, collected about 7 months after SARS-CoV-2 vaccination. The CDR3 here is CASSYDGAGNQPQHF. The CDR3 DNA reads TGTGCCAGCAGTTACGATGGGGCTGGCAATCAGCCCCAGCATTTT.